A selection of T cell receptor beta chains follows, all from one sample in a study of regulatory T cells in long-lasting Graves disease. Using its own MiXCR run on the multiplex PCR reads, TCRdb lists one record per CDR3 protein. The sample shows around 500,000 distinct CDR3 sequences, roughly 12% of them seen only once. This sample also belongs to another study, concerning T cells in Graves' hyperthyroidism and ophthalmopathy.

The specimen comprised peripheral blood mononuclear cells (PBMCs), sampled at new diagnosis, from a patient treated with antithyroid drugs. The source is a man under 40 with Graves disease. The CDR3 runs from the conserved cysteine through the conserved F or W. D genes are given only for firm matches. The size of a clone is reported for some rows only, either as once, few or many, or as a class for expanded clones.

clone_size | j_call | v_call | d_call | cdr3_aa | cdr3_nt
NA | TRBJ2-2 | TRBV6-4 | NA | CASSEGARGTGELFF | TGTGCCAGCAGTGAAGGGGCCCGAGGCACCGGGGAGCTGTTTTTT
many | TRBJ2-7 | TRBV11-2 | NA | CATRSWHHDSYEQYF | TGTGCGACTAGGTCTTGGCATCATGACTCCTACGAGCAGTACTTC
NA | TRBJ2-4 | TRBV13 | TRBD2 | CASRLTSEQNIQYF | TGTGCCAGCAGGTTGACTAGCGAACAAAACATTCAGTACTTC
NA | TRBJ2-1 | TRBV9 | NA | CASSVVTGANEQFF | TGTGCCAGCAGCGTAGTGACGGGAGCCAATGAGCAGTTCTTC
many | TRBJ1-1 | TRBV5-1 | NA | CASSIDGQMNTEAFF | TGCGCCAGCAGCATTGATGGACAGATGAACACTGAAGCTTTCTTT
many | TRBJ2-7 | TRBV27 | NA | CASSRDFVASYEQYF | TGTGCCAGCAGTCGGGACTTCGTTGCCTCCTACGAGCAGTACTTC
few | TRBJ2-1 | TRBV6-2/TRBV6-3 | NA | CASSWTRYNEQFF | TGTGCCAGCAGTTGGACCCGATACAATGAGCAGTTCTTC
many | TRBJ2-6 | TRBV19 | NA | CASRPGYGRPGANVLTF | TGTGCCAGTCGACCCGGTTACGGGCGGCCTGGGGCCAACGTCCTGACTTTC
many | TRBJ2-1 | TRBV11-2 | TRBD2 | CASSLVGGRAGNEQFF | TGTGCCAGCAGCTTAGTCGGCGGGAGGGCCGGGAATGAGCAGTTCTTC
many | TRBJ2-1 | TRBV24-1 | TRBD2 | CATTPGTSENYNEQFF | TGTGCCACCACCCCGGGGACTAGCGAGAACTACAATGAGCAGTTCTTC
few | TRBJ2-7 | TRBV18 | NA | CASSRVGATSYEQYF | TGTGCCAGCTCCAGGGTTGGGGCGACTTCCTACGAGCAGTACTTC
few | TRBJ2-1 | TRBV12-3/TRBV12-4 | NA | CASSKRVSSYNEQFF | TGTGCCAGCAGTAAAAGGGTTAGCTCCTACAATGAGCAGTTCTTC
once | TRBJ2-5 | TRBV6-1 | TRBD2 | CASSRGLAGEGRETQYF | TGTGCCAGCAGCCGAGGACTAGCGGGAGAAGGGAGAGAGACCCAGTACTTC
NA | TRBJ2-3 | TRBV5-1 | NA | CASNSGHGTDTQYF | TGCGCCAGCAATTCCGGTCACGGCACAGATACGCAGTATTTT
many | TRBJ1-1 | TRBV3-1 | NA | CASSLTQGEAFF | TGTGCCAGCAGCCTTACACAGGGAGAAGCTTTCTTT
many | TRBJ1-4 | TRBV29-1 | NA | CSVGPGASEKLFF | TGCAGCGTTGGACCCGGGGCGAGCGAAAAACTGTTTTTT
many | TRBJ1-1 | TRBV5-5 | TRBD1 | CASRRGLSEEATEAFF | TGTGCCAGCAGAAGGGGGCTGTCAGAAGAGGCCACTGAAGCTTTCTTT
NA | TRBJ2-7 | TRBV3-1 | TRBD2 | CASSQEGTSGSYEQYF | TGTGCCAGCAGCCAGGAAGGGACTAGCGGGAGTTACGAGCAGTACTTC
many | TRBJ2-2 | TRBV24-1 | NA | CATSDSAGGELFF | TGTGCCACCAGTGATTCGGCGGGCGGGGAGCTGTTTTTT
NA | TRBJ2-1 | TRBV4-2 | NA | CASSRPLLGEQFF | TGTGCCAGCAGCCGTCCACTTCTGGGGGAGCAGTTCTTC
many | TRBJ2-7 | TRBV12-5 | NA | CASGLVPYPGPPGHEQYF | TGTGCTAGTGGTTTGGTCCCCTACCCGGGGCCCCCAGGCCACGAGCAGTACTTC
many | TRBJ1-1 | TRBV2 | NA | CASSERFDTEAFF | TGTGCCAGCAGTGAGAGGTTTGACACTGAAGCTTTCTTT
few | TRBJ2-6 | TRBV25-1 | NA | CASSEGRGAGANVLTF | TGTGCCAGCAGTGAAGGTAGAGGTGCTGGGGCCAACGTCCTGACTTTC
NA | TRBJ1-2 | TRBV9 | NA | CASSVGGGLGDYGYTF | TGTGCCAGCAGCGTAGGGGGGGGACTCGGAGACTATGGCTACACCTTC
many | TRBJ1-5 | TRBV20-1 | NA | CSASGGGAQPQHF | TGCAGTGCTAGTGGGGGGGGCGCTCAGCCCCAGCATTTT
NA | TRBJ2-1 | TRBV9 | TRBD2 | CASSVGGKREVYEQFF | TGTGCCAGCAGCGTAGGCGGGAAGCGGGAGGTATATGAGCAGTTCTTC
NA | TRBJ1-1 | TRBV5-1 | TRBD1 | CASRETGYNTEAFF | TGCGCCAGCAGAGAGACAGGGTACAACACTGAAGCTTTCTTT
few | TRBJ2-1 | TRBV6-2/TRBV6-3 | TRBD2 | CASSASGGRVNEQFF | TGTGCCAGCAGTGCCTCCGGCGGGAGGGTCAATGAGCAGTTCTTC
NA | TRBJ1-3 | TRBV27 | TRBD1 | CASSLQGVGNTIYF | TGTGCCAGCAGTTTGCAGGGGGTTGGAAACACCATATATTTT
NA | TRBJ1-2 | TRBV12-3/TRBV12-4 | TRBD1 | CASRLGQGNYGYTF | TGTGCCAGCAGACTGGGACAGGGCAACTATGGCTACACCTTC
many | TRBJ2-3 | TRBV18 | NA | CASSPPSTDTQYF | TGTGCCAGCAGTCCTCCCAGCACAGATACGCAGTATTTT
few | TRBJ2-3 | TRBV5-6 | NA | CASTLYDVSTDTQYF | TGTGCCAGCACCCTCTATGATGTTAGCACAGATACGCAGTATTTT
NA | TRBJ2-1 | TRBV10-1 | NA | CASGTQPNNEQFF | TGCGCCAGCGGAACCCAGCCAAACAATGAGCAGTTCTTC
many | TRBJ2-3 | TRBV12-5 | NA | CASGLSGETDTQYF | TGTGCTAGTGGTTTGAGTGGGGAGACAGATACGCAGTATTTT
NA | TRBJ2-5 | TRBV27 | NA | CASSSLTVQETQYF | TGTGCCAGCAGTTCCTTGACAGTTCAAGAGACCCAGTACTTC
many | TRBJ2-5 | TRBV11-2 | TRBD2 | CASSPPTSGRAGETQYF | TGTGCCAGCAGCCCCCCGACTAGCGGGAGGGCCGGAGAGACCCAGTACTTC
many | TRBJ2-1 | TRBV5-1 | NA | CASSPWLGCNEQFF | TGCGCCAGCAGCCCTTGGTTAGGGTGCAATGAGCAGTTCTTC
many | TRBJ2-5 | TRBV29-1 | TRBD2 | CSVVVAGGREETQYF | TGCAGCGTTGTTGTAGCGGGAGGTAGGGAAGAGACCCAGTACTTC
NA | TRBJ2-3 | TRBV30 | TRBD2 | CAWSGFAETSGGPTSTDTQYF | TGTGCCTGGAGTGGATTCGCGGAGACTAGCGGGGGCCCAACTAGCACAGATACGCAGTATTTT
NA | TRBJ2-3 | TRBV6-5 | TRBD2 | CASSYETSGVPGGDTQYF | TGTGCCAGCAGTTACGAGACTAGCGGGGTTCCCGGGGGAGATACGCAGTATTTT
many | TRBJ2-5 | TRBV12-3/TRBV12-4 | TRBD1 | CASRADRAQETQYF | TGTGCCAGCAGGGCGGACAGGGCCCAAGAGACCCAGTACTTC
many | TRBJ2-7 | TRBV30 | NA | CAWSVSGLYEQYF | TGTGCCTGGAGTGTAAGCGGGCTCTACGAGCAGTACTTC
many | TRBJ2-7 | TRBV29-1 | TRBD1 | CSVSTGYGQYF | TGCAGCGTCTCGACAGGGTACGGGCAGTACTTC
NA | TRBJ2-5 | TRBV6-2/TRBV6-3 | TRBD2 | CASSYSSGTNWETQYF | TGTGCCAGCAGTTACTCGTCAGGGACTAATTGGGAGACCCAGTACTTC
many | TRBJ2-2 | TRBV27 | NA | CASMLASPGSGELFF | TGTGCCAGCATGCTAGCCTCCCCAGGGTCCGGGGAGCTGTTTTTT